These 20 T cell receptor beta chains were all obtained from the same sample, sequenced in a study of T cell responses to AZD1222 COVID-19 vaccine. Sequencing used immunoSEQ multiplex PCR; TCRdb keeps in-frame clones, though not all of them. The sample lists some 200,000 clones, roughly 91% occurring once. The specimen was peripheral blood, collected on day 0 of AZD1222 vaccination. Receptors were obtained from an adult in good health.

DNA for the CDR3: TGTGCCAGCAGCTTAGTTCTAGCGGGGGGCTACAATGAGCAGTTCTTC. Protein product: CASSLVLAGGYNEQFF. This sequence joins TRBV11-2 and TRBJ2-1, with 11 bases that match TRBD2. Germline V lookup: CDR1 SGHAT, CDR2 FQNNGV. Trimming took 1 base from V and 3 from J; bases not matched to a gene: 2. This CDR3 spans 16 amino acids. Filled out from reference TRBV11-2 and TRBJ2-1, the complete variable domain reads EAGVAQSPRYKIIEKRQSVAFWCNPISGHATLYWYQQILGQGPKLLIQFQNNGVVDDSQLPKDRFSAERLKGVDSTLKIQPAKLEDSAVYLCASSLVLAGGYNEQFFGPGTRLTVL.

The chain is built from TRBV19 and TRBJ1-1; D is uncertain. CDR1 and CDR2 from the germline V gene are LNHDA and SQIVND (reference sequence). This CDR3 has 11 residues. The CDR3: CATKENTEAFF. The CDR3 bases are TGTGCTACGAAGGAGAACACTGAAGCTTTCTTT.

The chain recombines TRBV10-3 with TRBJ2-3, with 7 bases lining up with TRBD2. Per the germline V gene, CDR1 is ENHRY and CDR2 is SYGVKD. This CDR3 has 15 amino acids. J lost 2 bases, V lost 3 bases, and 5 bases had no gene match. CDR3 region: CAISDGGSVTDTQYF. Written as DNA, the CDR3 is TGTGCCATCAGTGACGGCGGGAGTGTCACAGATACGCAGTATTTT.

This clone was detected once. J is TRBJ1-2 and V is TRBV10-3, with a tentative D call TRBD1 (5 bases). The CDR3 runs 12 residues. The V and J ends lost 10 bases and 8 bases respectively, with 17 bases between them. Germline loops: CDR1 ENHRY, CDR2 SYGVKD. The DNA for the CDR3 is TGTGCCACCTACCATGGACAAAACGGCTACACCTTC. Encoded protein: CATYHGQNGYTF.

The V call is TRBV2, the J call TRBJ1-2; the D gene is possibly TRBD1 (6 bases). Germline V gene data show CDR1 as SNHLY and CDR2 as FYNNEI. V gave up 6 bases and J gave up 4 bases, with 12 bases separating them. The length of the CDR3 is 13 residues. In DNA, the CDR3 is TGTGCCAGCAGGGTAACAGGGACCTATGGCTACACCTTC. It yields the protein CASRVTGTYGYTF.

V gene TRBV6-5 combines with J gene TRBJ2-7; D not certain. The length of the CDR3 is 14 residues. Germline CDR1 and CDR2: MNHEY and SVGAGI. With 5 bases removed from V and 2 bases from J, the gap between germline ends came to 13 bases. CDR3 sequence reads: CASSPGGLPYEQYF. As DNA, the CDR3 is TGTGCCAGCAGTCCGGGTGGTCTTCCCTACGAGCAGTACTTC.

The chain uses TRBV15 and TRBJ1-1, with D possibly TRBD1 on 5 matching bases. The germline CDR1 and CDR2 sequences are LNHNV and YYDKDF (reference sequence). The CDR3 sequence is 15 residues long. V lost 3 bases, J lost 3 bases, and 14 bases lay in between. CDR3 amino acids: CATSSRDGIHTEAFF. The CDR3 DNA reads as TGTGCCACCAGCAGCCGGGACGGAATTCACACTGAAGCTTTCTTT.

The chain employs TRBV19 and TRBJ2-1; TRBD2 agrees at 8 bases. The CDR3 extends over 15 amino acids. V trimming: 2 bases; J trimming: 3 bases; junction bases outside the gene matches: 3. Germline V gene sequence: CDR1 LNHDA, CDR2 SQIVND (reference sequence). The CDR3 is CASSILLADYNEQFF. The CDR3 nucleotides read TGTGCCAGTAGTATATTACTAGCGGACTACAATGAGCAGTTCTTC.

The CDR3 region has the DNA TGTGCCAGCAGCTCCCAACGGCGAGGCACCGGGGAGCTGTTTTTT. Translation: CASSSQRRGTGELFF. V usage is TRBV7-6 and J usage is TRBJ2-2; D is unclear. V lost 4 bases, J lost 4 bases, and 13 bases lay in between. This CDR3 contains 15 residues. Germline V gives CDR1 SGHVS, CDR2 FNYEAQ.

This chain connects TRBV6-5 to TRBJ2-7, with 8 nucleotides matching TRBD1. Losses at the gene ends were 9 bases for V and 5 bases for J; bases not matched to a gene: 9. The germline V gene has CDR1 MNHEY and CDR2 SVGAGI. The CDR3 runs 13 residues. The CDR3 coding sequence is TGTGCCAGTCGACAGGGGAGAGTCCACGAGCAGTACTTC. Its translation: CASRQGRVHEQYF.

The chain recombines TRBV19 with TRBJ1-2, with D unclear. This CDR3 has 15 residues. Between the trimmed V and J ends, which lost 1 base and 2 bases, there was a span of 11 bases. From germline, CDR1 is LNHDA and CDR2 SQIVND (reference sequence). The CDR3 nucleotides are TGTGCCAGTAGTATAGCGGGCAGTATGAACTATGGCTACACCTTC. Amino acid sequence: CASSIAGSMNYGYTF.

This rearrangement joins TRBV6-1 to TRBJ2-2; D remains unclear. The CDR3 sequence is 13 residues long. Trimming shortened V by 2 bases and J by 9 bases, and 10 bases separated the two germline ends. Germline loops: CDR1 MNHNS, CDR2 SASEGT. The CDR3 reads CASSESVNRELFF. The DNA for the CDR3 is TGTGCCAGCAGTGAATCAGTGAACCGGGAGCTGTTTTTT.

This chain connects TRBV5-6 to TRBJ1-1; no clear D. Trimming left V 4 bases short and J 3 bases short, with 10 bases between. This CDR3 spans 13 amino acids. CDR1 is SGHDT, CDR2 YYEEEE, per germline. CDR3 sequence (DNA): TGTGCCAGCAGCCCTGGGGATTACACTGAAGCTTTCTTT. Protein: CASSPGDYTEAFF. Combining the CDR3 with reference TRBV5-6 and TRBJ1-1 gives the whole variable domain DAGVTQSPTHLIKTRGQQVTLRCSPKSGHDTVSWYQQALGQGPQFIFQYYEEEERQRGNFPDRFSGHQFPNYSSELNVNALLLGDSALYLCASSPGDYTEAFFGQGTRLTVV.

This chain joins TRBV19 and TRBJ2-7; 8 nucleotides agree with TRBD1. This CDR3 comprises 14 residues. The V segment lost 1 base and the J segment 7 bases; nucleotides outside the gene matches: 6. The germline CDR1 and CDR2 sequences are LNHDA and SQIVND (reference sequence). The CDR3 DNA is TGTGCCAGTAGTATAGGTACAGGGGGTTATGAGCAGTACTTC. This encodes CASSIGTGGYEQYF.

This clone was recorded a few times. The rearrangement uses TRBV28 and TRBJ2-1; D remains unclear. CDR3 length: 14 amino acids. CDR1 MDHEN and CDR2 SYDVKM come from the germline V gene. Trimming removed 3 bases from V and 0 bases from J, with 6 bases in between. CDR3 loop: CASSLASSYNEQFF. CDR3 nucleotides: TGTGCCAGCAGTTTGGCGAGCTCCTACAATGAGCAGTTCTTC.

The CDR3 DNA sequence: TGTGCCACCAGTGACACGCGAACCTATGGCTACACCTTC. This translates into CATSDTRTYGYTF. The chain combines TRBV24-1 with TRBJ1-2; D uncertain. The CDR3 has 13 residues. The V end lost 4 bases, the J end lost 4 bases, and 9 bases lay between the germline ends. The germline V gene encodes CDR1 KGHDR and CDR2 SFDVKD.

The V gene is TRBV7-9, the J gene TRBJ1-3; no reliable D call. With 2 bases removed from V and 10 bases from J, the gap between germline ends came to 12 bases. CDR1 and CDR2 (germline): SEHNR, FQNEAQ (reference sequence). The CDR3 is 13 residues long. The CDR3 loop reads CASSLKSQATIYF. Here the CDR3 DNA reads TGTGCCAGCAGCTTAAAGTCTCAGGCTACCATATATTTT. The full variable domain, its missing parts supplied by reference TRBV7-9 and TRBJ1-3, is DTGVSQNPRHKITKRGQNVTFRCDPISEHNRLYWYRQTLGQGPEFLTYFQNEAQLEKSRLLSDRFSAERPKGSFSTLEIQRTEQGDSAMYLCASSLKSQATIYFGEGSWLTVV.

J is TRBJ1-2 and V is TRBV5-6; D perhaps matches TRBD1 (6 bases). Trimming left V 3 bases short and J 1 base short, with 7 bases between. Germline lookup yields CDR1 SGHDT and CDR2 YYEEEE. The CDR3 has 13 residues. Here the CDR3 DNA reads TGTGCCAGCAGCTCGGACAGTAACTATGGCTACACCTTC. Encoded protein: CASSSDSNYGYTF.

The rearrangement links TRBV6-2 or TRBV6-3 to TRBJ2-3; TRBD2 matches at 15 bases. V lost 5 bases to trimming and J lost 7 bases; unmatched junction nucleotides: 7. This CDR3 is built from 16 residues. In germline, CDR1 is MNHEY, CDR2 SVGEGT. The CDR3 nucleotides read TGTGCCAGCAGTCCCAGGACTAGCGGGGGGGCAAATACGCAGTATTTT. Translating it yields CASSPRTSGGANTQYF.

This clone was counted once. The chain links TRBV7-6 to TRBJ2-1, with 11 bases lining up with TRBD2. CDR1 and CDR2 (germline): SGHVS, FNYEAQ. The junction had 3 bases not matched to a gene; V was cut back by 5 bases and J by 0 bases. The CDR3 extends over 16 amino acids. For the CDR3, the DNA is TGTGCCAGCAGCCAACTAGCGGGGGCCTCCTACAATGAGCAGTTCTTC. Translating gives CASSQLAGASYNEQFF. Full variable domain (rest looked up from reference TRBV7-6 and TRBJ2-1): GAGVSQSPRYKVTKRGQDVALRCDPISGHVSLYWYRQALGQGPEFLTYFNYEAQQDKSGLPNDRFSAERPEGSISTLTIQRTEQRDSAMYRCASSQLAGASYNEQFFGPGTRLTVL.